This TCR beta chain came from a study of blood T cell repertoires in COVID-19. The overall study: Collection of acute and convalescent COVID-19 samples took place in the United States, Italy and Spain.

Trimming left V 3 bases short and J 9 bases short, with 16 bases between. Germline values: CDR1 SNHLY, CDR2 FYNNEI. CDR3 size: 14 residues. The repertoire was sequenced with immunoSEQ multiplex PCR; TCRdb's copy has only in-frame clones and lacks some. The repertoire holds some 30,000 clones, with around 84% as singletons. The chain recombines TRBV2 with TRBJ2-3; D might be TRBD2 (6 bases). The sample consisted of peripheral blood. The receptor comes from a human donor in a cohort sampled during active COVID-19. As DNA, the CDR3 is TGTGCCAGCAGTGACGCATTGGACTATAAAACGCAGTATTTT. Translation: CASSDALDYKTQYF.